This T cell receptor beta chain was found in a study of control samples from healthy donors and cancer patients. Method: immunoSEQ multiplex PCR; TCRdb's copy keeps in-frame clones and lacks some. The sample consists of about 140,000 clones, 80% to 95% of them appearing once. The germline V and J ends were trimmed by 4 bases and 1 base, with 4 bases remaining between them. The CDR3 contains 12 residues. The germline gives CDR1 MDHEN, CDR2 SYDVKM. The TCR sequence derives from a man younger than 45 in good health. The chain is built from TRBV28 and TRBJ1-1; no clear D gene. Specimen: blood. The CDR3 coding sequence is TGTGCCAGCAGTTGGGCGAACACTGAAGCTTTCTTT. It yields the protein CASSWANTEAFF.